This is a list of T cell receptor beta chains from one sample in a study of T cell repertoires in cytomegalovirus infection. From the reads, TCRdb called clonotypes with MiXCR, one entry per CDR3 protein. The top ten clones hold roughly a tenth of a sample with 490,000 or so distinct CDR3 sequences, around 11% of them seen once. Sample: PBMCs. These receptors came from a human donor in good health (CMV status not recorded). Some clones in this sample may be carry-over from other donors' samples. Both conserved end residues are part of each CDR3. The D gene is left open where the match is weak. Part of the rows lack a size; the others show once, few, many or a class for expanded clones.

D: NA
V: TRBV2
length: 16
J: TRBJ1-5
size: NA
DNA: TGTGCCAGCAGTGAATTGTTTATGGGGGGCAATCAGCCCCAGCATTTT
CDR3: CASSELFMGGNQPQHF

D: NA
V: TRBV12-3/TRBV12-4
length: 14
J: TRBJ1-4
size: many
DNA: TGTGCCAGCAGTTTTCCAGGCGGAAATGAAAAACTGTTTTTT
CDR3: CASSFPGGNEKLFF

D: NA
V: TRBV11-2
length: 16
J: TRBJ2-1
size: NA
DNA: TGTGCCAGCAGAGCTCTTAGCGGGCGGGGGCCCAATGAGCAGTTCTTC
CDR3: CASRALSGRGPNEQFF

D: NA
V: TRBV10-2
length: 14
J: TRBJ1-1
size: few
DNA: TGCGCCAGCAGTGGATCCGCCATGAACACTGAAGCTTTCTTT
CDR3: CASSGSAMNTEAFF

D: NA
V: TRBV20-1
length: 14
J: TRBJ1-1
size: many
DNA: TGCAGTGCTAGTATTCCCCCCGGGGGGACTGAAGCTTTCTTT
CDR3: CSASIPPGGTEAFF

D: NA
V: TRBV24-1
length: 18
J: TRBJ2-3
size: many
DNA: TGTGCCACCAGTGCTAGCGTCACAAGTGGCAGGGTAACAGATACGCAGTATTTT
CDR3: CATSASVTSGRVTDTQYF

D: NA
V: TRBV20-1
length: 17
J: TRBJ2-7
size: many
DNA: TGCAGTGCTAGAGATCGTCTTCGAGCAGCGAGCTCCTACGAGCAGTACTTC
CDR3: CSARDRLRAASSYEQYF

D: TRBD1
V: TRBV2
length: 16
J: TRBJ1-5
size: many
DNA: TGTGCCAGCAGCTTCCCGGGGACAGAGAACAATCAGCCCCAGCATTTT
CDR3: CASSFPGTENNQPQHF

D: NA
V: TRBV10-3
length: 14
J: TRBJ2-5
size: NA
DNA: TGTGCCATCAGTGCAGACACCGACCAAGAGACCCAGTACTTC
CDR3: CAISADTDQETQYF

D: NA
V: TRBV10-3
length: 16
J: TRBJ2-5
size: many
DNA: TGTGCCATCAGTGAGTCGCAGGGGAGGAACCAAGAGACCCAGTACTTC
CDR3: CAISESQGRNQETQYF

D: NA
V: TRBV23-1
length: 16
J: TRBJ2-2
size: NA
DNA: TGCGCCAGCAGTCATCGGGACACGGGCAACACCGGGGAGCTGTTTTTT
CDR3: CASSHRDTGNTGELFF

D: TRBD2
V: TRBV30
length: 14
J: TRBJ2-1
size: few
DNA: TGTGCCTGGAGTATACCGGGAGGATACAATGAGCAGTTCTTC
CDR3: CAWSIPGGYNEQFF

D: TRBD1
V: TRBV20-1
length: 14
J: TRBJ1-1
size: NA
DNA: TGCAGTGCTAGCCGGGGGACAGCGAGCCGAGAAGCTTTCTTT
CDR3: CSASRGTASREAFF

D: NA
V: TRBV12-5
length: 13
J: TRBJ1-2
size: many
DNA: TGTGCTAGTGGTTTGGGCAGGGAAGATGGCTACACCTTC
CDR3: CASGLGREDGYTF

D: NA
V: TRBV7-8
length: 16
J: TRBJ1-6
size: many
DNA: TGTGCCAGCAGCTTATTATCCGGGACAAACAATTCACCCCTCCACTTT
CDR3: CASSLLSGTNNSPLHF

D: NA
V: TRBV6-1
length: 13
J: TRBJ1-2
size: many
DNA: TGTGCCAGTCACCTGGATTCGGACTATGGCTACACCTTC
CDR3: CASHLDSDYGYTF

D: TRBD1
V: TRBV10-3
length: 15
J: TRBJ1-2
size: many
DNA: TGTGCCATCAGTGAGTCGGGAGGGGGCGGCTATGGCTACACCTTC
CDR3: CAISESGGGGYGYTF

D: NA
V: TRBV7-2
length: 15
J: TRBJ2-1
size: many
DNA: TGTGCCAGCAGCGCCACGAGGGACTCTCTGGGTGAGCAGTTCTTC
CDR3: CASSATRDSLGEQFF

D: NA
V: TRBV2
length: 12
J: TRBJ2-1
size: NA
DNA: TGTGCCAGCGAGGCCAGCCTGGGGACGGCTTTCTTC
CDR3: CASEASLGTAFF

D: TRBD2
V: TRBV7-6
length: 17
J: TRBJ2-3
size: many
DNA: TGTGCCAGCAGCCCGGGACTAGCGGGATCTAGCACAGATACGCAGTATTTT
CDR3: CASSPGLAGSSTDTQYF

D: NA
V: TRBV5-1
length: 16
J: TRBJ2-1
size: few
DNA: TGCGCCAGCAGCAACTTAGACGGGAGTCTTTGGAATGAGCAGTTCTTC
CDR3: CASSNLDGSLWNEQFF

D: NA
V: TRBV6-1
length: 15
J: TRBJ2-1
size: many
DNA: TGTGCCAGCAGTGGATCGTTCGGCTCCTACAATGAGCAGTTCTTC
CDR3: CASSGSFGSYNEQFF

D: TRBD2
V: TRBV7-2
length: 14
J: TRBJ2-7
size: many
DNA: TGTGCCAGCAGACCAGCGGGAGGGCCCTACGAGCAGTACTTC
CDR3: CASRPAGGPYEQYF

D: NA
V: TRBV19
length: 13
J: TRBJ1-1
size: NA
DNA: TGTGCCAGTAGGCTTGGGTGGGGCACTGAAGCTTTCTTT
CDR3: CASRLGWGTEAFF

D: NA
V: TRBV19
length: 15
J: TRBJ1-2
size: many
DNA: TGTGCCAGTAGTTTCCCCGGGACGGCTAACTATGGCTACACCTTC
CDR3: CASSFPGTANYGYTF

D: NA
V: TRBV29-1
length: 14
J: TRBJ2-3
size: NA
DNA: TGCAGCTCGAGGGGGGGCCGCGGCACAGATACGCAGTATTTT
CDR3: CSSRGGRGTDTQYF

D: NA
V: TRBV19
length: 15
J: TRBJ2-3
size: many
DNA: TGTGCCAGTAGTATAGCCTCGGGGGACACAGATACGCAGTATTTT
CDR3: CASSIASGDTDTQYF

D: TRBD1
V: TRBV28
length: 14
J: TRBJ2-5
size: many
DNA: TGTGCCAGCACCTTAGTTCGGACAGGACAGACCCAGTACTTC
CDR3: CASTLVRTGQTQYF

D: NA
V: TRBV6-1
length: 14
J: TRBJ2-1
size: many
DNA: TGTGCCAGCAAGGACGGACGCTCCTACAATGAGCAGTTCTTC
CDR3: CASKDGRSYNEQFF

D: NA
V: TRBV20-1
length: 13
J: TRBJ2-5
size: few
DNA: TGCAGTGCTAGAGATCCCCTTCAAGAGACCCAGTACTTC
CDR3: CSARDPLQETQYF

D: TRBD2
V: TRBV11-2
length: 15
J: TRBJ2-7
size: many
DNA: TGTGCCAGCAGCTGGGGGGTAGCGGGCCCCTACGAGCAGTACTTC
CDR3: CASSWGVAGPYEQYF

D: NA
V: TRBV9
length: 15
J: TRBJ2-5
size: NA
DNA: TGTGCCAGCAGCGTAGGAGGGGTTTCCCAAGAGACCCAGTACTTC
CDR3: CASSVGGVSQETQYF

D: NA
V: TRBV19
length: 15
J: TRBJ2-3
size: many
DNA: TGTGCCAGTAGTCCCCGGTTAACCAGCACAGATACGCAGTATTTT
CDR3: CASSPRLTSTDTQYF

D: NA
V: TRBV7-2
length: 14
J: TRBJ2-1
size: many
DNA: TGTGCCAGCAGCTTAGATCCAGTATTCAATGAGCAGTTCTTC
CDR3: CASSLDPVFNEQFF

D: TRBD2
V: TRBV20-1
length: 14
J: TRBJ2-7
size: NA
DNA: TGCAGTGCGAGGACTAGCGGGTTATCGGGAGAGCAGTACTTC
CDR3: CSARTSGLSGEQYF

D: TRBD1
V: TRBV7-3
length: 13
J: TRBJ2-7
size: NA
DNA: TGTGCCAGCAGCGACGGGACAGGCGCCCGGCAGTACTTC
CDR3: CASSDGTGARQYF

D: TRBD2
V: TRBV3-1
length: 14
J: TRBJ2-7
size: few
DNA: TGTGCCAGCGGAATAGGCGGGAGACATAACGAGCAGTACTTC
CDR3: CASGIGGRHNEQYF

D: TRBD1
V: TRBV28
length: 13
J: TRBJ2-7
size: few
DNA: TGTGCCAGCACCAAGGGGGACAGCCACGAGCAGTACTTC
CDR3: CASTKGDSHEQYF

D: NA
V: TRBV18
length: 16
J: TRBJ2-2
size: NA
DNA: TGTGCCAGCTCACCACGCAGCTACACGAACACCGGGGAGCTGTTTTTT
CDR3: CASSPRSYTNTGELFF

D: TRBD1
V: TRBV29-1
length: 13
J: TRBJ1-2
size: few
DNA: TGCAGCGTTGTTCTCGGGACAGGGAAAGGCTACACCTTC
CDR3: CSVVLGTGKGYTF

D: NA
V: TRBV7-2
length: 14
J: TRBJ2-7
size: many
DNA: TGTGCCAGCAGCCCAGTGGGCAGGACCTACGAGCAGTACTTC
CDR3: CASSPVGRTYEQYF

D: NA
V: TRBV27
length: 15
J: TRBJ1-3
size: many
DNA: TGTGCCAGCAGCCAAACCCGGGGCTCTGGAAACACCATATATTTT
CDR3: CASSQTRGSGNTIYF

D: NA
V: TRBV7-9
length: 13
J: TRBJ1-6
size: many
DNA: TGTGCCAGCAGCTTAGGCCCACATTCACCCCTCCACTTT
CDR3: CASSLGPHSPLHF